This T cell receptor beta chain was sequenced in a study of T cell repertoires in cytomegalovirus infection (dated by TCRdb to between 2018 and 2021). In terms of the full investigation: Peptide stimulations targeted recently identified HLA-C-restricted CMV epitopes, whose presentation resists viral immunomodulation, together with well-studied HLA-B-restricted epitopes. Donor HLA type was relevant to the analysis, as public TCR beta signatures indicated carriage of CMV infection together with the matching HLA type.

TCRdb names Illumina HiSeq 1500 as the instrument used. Starting from the raw public reads, TCRdb applied fastp trimming at Q25, assembled clones with MiXCR and retained in-frame beta chains. Every entry covers one CDR3 protein and lists the most common genes and DNA from its rows. This sample is represented by around 710,000 distinct CDR3 sequences; just under 30% of them were singletons. The ten largest clones represent around 14% of the sample. CDR1 SGHVS and CDR2 FNYEAQ were looked up in the germline V gene. Trimming accounts for 4 bases at V and 1 base at J, while the number of junction bases matched to no gene is 9. The CDR3 has 16 amino acids, counting the end cysteine and phenylalanine. This entry keeps only the CDR3 DNA: 48 bases, framed from base 1. Broad study findings and their caveats: The ex vivo response was dominated by HLA-C-restricted CMV-specific TCR beta clonotypes, and the single most frequent clonotype in two of eight donors was supplied by these HLA-C-restricted clonotypes. Cumulative frequency of public TCR beta family members discriminated carriers of CMV infection plus the relevant HLA type in this cohort and an independent 352-donor cohort.

Read against the paper, the sample's treatment or condition label means: in vitro stimulation with specific CMV peptide epitopes to enrich CMV-specific T cells. The sample holds many counts of this clonotype. The specificity of this receptor is unknown. No qualities accompany the bases; no much larger clone lies one base away. In this chain, TRBV7-6 is recombined with TRBJ1-1, with 7 central nucleotides matching TRBD1. The sequence was obtained from a human donor in good health (CMV status not recorded). Some clones in this sample may be carry-over from other donors' samples. The sequenced sample was cultured CD8+ T cells from PBMCs, obtained from culture after CMV antigen stimulation. The CDR3 region: CASSSTGVRGNTEAFF. The sequenced DNA: TGTGCCAGCAGCTCCACAGGGGTCCGCGGGAACACTGAAGCTTTCTTT.